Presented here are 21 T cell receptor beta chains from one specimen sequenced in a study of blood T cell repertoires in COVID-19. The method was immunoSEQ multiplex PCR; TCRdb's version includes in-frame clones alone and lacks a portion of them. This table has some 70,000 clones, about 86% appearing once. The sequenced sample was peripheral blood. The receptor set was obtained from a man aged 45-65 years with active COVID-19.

This chain's CDR3 is CASRLQGSRQETQYF. The CDR3 DNA follows: TGTGCCAGCAGGCTACAGGGGAGTAGGCAAGAGACCCAGTACTTC. The chain is built from TRBV28 and TRBJ2-5; 7 bases line up with TRBD1. The germline CDR1 and CDR2 sequences are MDHEN and SYDVKM. This CDR3 has 15 amino acids. Trimming at V came to 6 bases and at J to 2 bases, leaving 9 bases not matched to a gene.

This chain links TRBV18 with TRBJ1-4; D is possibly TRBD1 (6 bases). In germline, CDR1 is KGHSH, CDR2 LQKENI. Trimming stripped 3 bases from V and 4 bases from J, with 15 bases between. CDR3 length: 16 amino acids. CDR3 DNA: TGTGCCAGCTCACCCTCCGCGGGGGGCGGTAATGAAAAACTGTTTTTT. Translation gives CASSPSAGGGNEKLFF. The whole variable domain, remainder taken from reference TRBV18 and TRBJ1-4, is NAGVMQNPRHLVRRRGQEARLRCSPMKGHSHVYWYRQLPEEGLKFMVYLQKENIIDESGMPKERFSAEFPKEGPSILRIQQVVRGDSAAYFCASSPSAGGGNEKLFFGSGTQLSVL.

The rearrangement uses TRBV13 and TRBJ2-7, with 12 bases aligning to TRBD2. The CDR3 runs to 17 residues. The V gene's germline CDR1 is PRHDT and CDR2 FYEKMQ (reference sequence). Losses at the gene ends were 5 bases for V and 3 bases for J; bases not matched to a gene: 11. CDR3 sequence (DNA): TGTGCCAGCAGCCCCGGGACTAGCGGGCTCTCTTACTACGAGCAGTACTTC. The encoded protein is CASSPGTSGLSYYEQYF.

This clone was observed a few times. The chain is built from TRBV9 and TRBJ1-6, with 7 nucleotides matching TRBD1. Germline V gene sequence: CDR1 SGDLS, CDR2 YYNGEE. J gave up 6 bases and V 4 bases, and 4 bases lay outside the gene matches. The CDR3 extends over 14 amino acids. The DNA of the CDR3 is TGTGCCAGCAGCAAGGGACAGACTAATTCACCCCTCCACTTT. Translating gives CASSKGQTNSPLHF. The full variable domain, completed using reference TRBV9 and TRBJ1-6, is DSGVTQTPKHLITATGQRVTLRCSPRSGDLSVYWYQQSLDQGLQFLIQYYNGEERAKGNILERFSAQQFPDLHSELNLSSLELGDSALYFCASSKGQTNSPLHFGNGTRLTVT.

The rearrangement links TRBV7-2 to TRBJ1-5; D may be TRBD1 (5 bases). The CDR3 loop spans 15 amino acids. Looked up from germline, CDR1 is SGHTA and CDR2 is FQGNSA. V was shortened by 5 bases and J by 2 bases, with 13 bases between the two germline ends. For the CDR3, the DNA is TGTGCCAGCAGCCAACGGGGGATCCGCAATCAGCCCCAGCATTTT. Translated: CASSQRGIRNQPQHF.

The CDR3 protein is CAIPTTYEQYF. The CDR3 coding sequence is TGTGCCATCCCCACAACCTACGAGCAGTACTTC. V gene TRBV10-3 combines with J gene TRBJ2-7; no definite D call. Looked up from germline, CDR1 is ENHRY and CDR2 is SYGVKD. CDR3 length: 11 residues. Trimming removed 8 bases from V and 2 bases from J, with 7 bases in between.

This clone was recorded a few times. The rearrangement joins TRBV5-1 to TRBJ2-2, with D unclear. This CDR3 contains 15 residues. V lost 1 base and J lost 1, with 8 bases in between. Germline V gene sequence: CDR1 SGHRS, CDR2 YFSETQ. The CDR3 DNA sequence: TGCGCCAGCAGCTTGAATGCAGGGAACACCGGGGAGCTGTTTTTT. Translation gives CASSLNAGNTGELFF.

CDR3 in amino acids: CASSLVRITDTQYF. Here the CDR3 DNA reads TGTGCCAGCAGCTTAGTGAGGATCACAGATACGCAGTATTTT. This chain links TRBV7-2 with TRBJ2-3; D is unclear. Germline CDR1 SGHTA, CDR2 FQGNSA. The ends were cut back, 1 base at V and 2 bases at J, with 7 bases in the middle. The CDR3 runs 14 residues.

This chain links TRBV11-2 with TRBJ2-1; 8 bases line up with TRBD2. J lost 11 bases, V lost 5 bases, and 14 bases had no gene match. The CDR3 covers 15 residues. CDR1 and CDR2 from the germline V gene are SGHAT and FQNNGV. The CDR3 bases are TGTGCCAGCAGCGACAGACTCGGGGGGGTGGAGAAGCAGTTCTTC. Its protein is CASSDRLGGVEKQFF. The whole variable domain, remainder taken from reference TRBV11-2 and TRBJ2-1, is EAGVAQSPRYKIIEKRQSVAFWCNPISGHATLYWYQQILGQGPKLLIQFQNNGVVDDSQLPKDRFSAERLKGVDSTLKIQPAKLEDSAVYLCASSDRLGGVEKQFFGPGTRLTVL.

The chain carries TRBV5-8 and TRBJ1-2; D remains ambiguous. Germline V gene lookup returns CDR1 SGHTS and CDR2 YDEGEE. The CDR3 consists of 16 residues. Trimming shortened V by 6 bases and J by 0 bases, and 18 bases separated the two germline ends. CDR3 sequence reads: CASTSIRQQTNYGYTF. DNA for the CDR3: TGTGCCAGCACCTCCATCAGGCAACAGACTAACTATGGCTACACCTTC.

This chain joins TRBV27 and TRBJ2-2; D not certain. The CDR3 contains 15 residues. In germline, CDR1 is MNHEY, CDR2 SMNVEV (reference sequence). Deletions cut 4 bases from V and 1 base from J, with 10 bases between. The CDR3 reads CASSYSPGNTGELFF. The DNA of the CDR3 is TGTGCCAGCAGTTATTCTCCGGGGAACACCGGGGAGCTGTTTTTT.

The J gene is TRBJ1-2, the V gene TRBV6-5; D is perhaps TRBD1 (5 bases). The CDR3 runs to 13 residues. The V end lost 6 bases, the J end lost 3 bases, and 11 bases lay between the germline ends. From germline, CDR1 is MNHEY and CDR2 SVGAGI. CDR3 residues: CASRLGQYYGYTF. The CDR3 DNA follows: TGTGCCAGCAGGCTCGGACAATACTATGGCTACACCTTC.

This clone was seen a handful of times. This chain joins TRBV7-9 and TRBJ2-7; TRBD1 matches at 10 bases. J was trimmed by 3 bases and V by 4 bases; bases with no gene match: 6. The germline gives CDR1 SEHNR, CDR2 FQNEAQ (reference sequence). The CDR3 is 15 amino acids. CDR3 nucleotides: TGTGCCAGCAGCTCACCGGGACAGGGGAGCTACGAGCAGTACTTC. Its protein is CASSSPGQGSYEQYF.

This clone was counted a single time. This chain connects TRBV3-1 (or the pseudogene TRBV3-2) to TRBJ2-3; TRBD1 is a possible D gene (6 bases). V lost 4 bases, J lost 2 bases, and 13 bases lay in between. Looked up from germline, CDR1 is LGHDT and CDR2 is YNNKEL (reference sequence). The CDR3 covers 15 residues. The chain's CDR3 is CASSPRTASTDTQYF. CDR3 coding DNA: TGTGCCAGCAGCCCCCGGACAGCTTCCACAGATACGCAGTATTTT.

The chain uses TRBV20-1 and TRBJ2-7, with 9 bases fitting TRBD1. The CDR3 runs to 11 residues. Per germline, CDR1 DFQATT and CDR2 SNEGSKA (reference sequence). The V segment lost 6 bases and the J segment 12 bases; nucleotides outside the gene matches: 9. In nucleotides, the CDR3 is TGCAGTGCGGCTTTTTGGGACAGGGTGTACTTC. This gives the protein CSAAFWDRVYF.

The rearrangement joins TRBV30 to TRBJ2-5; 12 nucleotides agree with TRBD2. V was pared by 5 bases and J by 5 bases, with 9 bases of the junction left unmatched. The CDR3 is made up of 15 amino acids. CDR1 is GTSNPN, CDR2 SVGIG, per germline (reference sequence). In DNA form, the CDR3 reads TGTGCCTGGGCTGGGGCTAGCGGGGGGGCGGAGACCCAGTACTTC. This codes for CAWAGASGGAETQYF.

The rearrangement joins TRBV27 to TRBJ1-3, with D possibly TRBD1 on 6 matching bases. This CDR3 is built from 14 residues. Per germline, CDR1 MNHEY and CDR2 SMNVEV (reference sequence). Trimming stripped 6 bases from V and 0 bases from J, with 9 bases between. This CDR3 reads CASSPRGSGNTIYF. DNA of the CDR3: TGTGCCAGCAGCCCCAGGGGCTCTGGAAACACCATATATTTT.

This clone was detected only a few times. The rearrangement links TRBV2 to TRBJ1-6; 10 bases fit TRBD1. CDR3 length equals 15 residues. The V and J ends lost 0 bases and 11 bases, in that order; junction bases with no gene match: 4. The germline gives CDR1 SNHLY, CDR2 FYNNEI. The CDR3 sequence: CASSEARDRGTPLHF. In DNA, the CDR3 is TGTGCCAGCAGTGAAGCTCGGGACAGGGGTACACCCCTCCACTTT.

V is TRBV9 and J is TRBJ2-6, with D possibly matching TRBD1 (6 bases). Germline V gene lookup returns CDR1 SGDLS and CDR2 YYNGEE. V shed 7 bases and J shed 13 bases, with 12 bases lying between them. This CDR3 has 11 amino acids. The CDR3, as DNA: TGTGCCAGCGAGGGGGTAGGGGTCCTGACTTTC. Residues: CASEGVGVLTF. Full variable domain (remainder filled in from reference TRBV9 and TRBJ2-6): DSGVTQTPKHLITATGQRVTLRCSPRSGDLSVYWYQQSLDQGLQFLIQYYNGEERAKGNILERFSAQQFPDLHSELNLSSLELGDSALYFCASEGVGVLTFGAGSRLTVL.

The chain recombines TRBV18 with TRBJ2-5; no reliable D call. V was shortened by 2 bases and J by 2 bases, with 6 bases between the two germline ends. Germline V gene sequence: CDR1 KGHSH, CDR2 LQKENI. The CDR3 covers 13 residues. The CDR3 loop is CASSPAAQETQYF. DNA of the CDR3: TGTGCCAGCTCACCAGCGGCACAAGAGACCCAGTACTTC.

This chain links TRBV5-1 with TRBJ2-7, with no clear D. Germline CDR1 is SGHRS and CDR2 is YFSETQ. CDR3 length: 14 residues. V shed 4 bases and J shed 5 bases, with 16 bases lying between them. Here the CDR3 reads CASSPQQVNHEQYF. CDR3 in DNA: TGCGCCAGCAGCCCTCAGCAGGTAAACCACGAGCAGTACTTC.